The clone carrying this TCR beta chain occurred many times. TCRdb re-derived calls from the 5' RACE reads in MiXCR, one entry per CDR3 protein. The sample yields 500,000 or so distinct CDR3 sequences, 22% seen once. The length of the CDR3 is 17 residues. V was clipped by 6 bases and J by 0 bases, with 15 bases between them. The record originates from a study of identical twins. The same specimen was also included in a second study, on T cells expressing NK-cell markers.

The specimen sequenced was CD4+ T cells sorted from blood. The chain has TRBV12-3 or TRBV12-4 and TRBJ2-6; D is undetermined. The sequence derives from a woman aged 18 to 35 in good health. The CDR3 coding sequence is TGTGCCAGCAGGGTCGGGTCGTTAAGCTCTGGGGCCAACGTCCTGACTTTC. This translates into CASRVGSLSSGANVLTF.